This T cell receptor (beta chain) is drawn from a study of radiotherapy plus CTLA-4 blockade in lung cancer. At the level of the study: Overall, around 18% of patients showed an objective response, while 31% attained disease control.

Profiled with immunoSEQ multiplex PCR; TCRdb holds only in-frame clones, not every one. The data contain about 28,000 clones, over 60% of them singletons. CDR1 is SGHVS and CDR2 is FQNEAQ in the germline V gene. This CDR3 has 14 amino acids. The ends were cut back, 1 base at V and 0 bases at J, with 6 bases in the middle. Those patients who had chemo-refractory metastatic non-small-cell lung cancer were given focal radiation along with CTLA-4 blockade through ipilimumab. Study-level findings and limits: Tumor-origin TCR clones grew in blood after radiotherapy plus ipilimumab.

This clone was seen more than once but under ten times. Its antigen is still unknown. The receptor comes from a human donor with non-small cell lung cancer that progressed on radiotherapy plus ipilimumab. The chain has TRBV7-8 and TRBJ1-1; D ambiguous. Source: peripheral blood, taken from a patient treated with radiotherapy plus ipilimumab. The CDR3 loop is CASSLGQVNTEAFF. CDR3 nucleotides: TGTGCCAGCAGCTTAGGGCAGGTGAACACTGAAGCTTTCTTT.